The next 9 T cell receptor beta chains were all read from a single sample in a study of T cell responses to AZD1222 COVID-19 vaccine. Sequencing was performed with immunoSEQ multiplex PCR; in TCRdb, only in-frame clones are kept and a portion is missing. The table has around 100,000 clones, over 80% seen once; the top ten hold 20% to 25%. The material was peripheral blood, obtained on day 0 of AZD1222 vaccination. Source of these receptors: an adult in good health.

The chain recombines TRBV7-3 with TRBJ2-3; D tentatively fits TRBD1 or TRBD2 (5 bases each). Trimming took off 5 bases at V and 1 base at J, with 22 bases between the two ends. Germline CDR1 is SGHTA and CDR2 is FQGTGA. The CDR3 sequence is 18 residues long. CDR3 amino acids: CASSPKRFRERGTDTQYF. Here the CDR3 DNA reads TGTGCCAGCAGCCCCAAAAGGTTCAGGGAGAGGGGCACAGATACGCAGTATTTT. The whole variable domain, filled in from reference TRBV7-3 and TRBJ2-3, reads GAGVSQTPSNKVTEKGKYVELRCDPISGHTALYWYRQSLGQGPEFLIYFQGTGAADDSGLPNDRFFAVRPEGSVSTLKIQRTERGDSAVYLCASSPKRFRERGTDTQYFGPGTRLTVL.

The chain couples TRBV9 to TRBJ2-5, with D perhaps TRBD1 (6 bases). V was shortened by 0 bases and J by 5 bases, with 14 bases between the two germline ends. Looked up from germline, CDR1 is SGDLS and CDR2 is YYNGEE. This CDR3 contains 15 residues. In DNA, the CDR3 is TGTGCCAGCAGCGTAGGGCCCAGGGGCGATGAGACCCAGTACTTC. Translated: CASSVGPRGDETQYF.

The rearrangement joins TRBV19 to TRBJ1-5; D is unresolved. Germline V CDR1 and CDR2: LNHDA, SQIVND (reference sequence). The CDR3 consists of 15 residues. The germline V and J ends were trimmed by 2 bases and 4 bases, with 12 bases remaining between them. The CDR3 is CASSIFRSKNQPQHF. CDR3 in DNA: TGTGCCAGTAGTATATTCCGGTCGAAAAATCAGCCCCAGCATTTT.

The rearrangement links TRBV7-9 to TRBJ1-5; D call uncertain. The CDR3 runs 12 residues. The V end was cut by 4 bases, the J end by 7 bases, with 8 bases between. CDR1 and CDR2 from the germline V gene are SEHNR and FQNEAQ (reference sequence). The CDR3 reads CASSSGEQPQHF. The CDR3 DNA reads TGTGCCAGCAGCTCCGGAGAACAGCCCCAGCATTTT.

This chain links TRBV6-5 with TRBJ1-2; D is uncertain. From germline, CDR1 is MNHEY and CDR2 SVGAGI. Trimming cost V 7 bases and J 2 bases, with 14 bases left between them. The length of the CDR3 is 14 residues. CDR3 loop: CASIRGPGNYGYTF. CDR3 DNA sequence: TGTGCCAGCATACGGGGTCCCGGAAACTATGGCTACACCTTC.

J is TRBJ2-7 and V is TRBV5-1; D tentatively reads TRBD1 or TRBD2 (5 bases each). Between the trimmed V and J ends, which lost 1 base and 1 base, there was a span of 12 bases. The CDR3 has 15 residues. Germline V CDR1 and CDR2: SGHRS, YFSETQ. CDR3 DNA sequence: TGCGCCAGCAGCTTGCAGGGAGCGTCGTCCTACGAGCAGTACTTC. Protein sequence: CASSLQGASSYEQYF. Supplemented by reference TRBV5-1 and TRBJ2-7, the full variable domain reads KAGVTQTPRYLIKTRGQQVTLSCSPISGHRSVSWYQQTPGQGLQFLFEYFSETQRNKGNFPGRFSGRQFSNSRSEMNVSTLELGDSALYLCASSLQGASSYEQYFGPGTRLTVT.

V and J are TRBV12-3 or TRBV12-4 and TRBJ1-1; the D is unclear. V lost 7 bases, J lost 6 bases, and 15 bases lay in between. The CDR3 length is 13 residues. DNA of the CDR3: TGTGCCAGCACCCCTGGAGGGTCCGCTGAAGCTTTCTTT. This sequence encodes CASTPGGSAEAFF.

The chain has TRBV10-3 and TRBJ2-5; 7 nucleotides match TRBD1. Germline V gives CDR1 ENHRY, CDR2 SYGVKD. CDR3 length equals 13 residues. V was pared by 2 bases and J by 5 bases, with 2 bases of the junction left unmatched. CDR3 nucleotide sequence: TGTGCCATCAGTGAGACAGGGGTGGAGACCCAGTACTTC. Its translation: CAISETGVETQYF.

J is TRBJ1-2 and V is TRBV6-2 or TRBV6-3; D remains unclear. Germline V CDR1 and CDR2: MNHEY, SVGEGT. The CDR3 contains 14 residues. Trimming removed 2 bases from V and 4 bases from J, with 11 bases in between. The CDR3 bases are TGTGCCAGCAGTTACCTTGTCTCACCCTATGGCTACACCTTC. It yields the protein CASSYLVSPYGYTF.